This TCR beta chain emerged from a study of blood T cell repertoires in COVID-19. The overall study: The samples span acute and convalescent COVID-19 from the United States, Italy and Spain. The analysed material was cDNA or gDNA that came from T cells, B-cell-depleted T cells, or PBMCs.

Per the original data handling: Researchers report that nucleated cell counts were estimated from reference gene primer amplification. Profiled with immunoSEQ multiplex PCR; TCRdb holds only in-frame clones, not every one. V and J calls and clone size are given by that table; D and trimming were obtained from the DNA. The table shows roughly 200,000 clones, with around 79% occurring only once. Germline-derived CDR1 and CDR2 are SGHRS and YFSETQ. The CDR3 has 15 residues. The trim removed 0 bases at V and 5 bases at J, leaving 5 bases unmatched. This chain connects TRBV5-1 to TRBJ2-3, with 8 bases identical to TRBD1. Sequencing input: peripheral blood. The TCR was taken from a man aged 45-65 years who had recovered from COVID-19. The CDR3, as DNA: TGCGCCAGCAGCTTGGGCTCAGGGGGCGAAGATACGCAGTATTTT. Translation gives CASSLGSGGEDTQYF.